The rows below give T cell receptor beta chains drawn from one sample of a study of PD-1 blockade in mismatch repair-deficient tumors. Produced via immunoSEQ multiplex PCR; TCRdb's table is partial and in-frame only. The sample yields some 110,000 clones, over 65% seen once. Source: peripheral blood, taken more than 58 weeks after starting pembrolizumab. The source of these receptors is an adult with mismatch repair-deficient cancer. Each CDR3 is given with its conserved first and last residue. Fields, in order: CDR3 length, D gene, J gene, clone size, V gene, CDR3 protein, CDR3 DNA. D genes are given only for firm matches. Only some rows state a clone size, as once, few, many or a class for expanded clones.

>14|-|TRBJ2-2|few|TRBV11-3
CASSLVRDGGELFF
TGTGCCAGCAGCTTAGTGAGGGATGGCGGGGAGCTGTTTTTT
>15|TRBD1|TRBJ2-7|-|TRBV5-4
CASSFFGQGIYEQYF
TGTGCCAGCAGCTTCTTCGGACAGGGGATTTACGAGCAGTACTTC
>16|TRBD2|TRBJ2-1|-|TRBV4-1
CASKGYTPSGSAEQFF
TGCGCCAGCAAGGGATACACCCCTAGCGGGAGTGCTGAGCAGTTCTTC
>14|-|TRBJ1-2|-|TRBV5-6
CASSRGLPNYGYTF
TGTGCCAGCAGCCGGGGTTTACCTAACTATGGCTACACCTTC
>16|-|TRBJ2-3|-|TRBV7-9
CASSLAGVVFTDTQYF
TGTGCCAGCAGCTTAGCGGGAGTAGTGTTCACAGATACGCAGTATTTT
>17|-|TRBJ2-1|few|TRBV11-2
CASSLRGGNSPYNEQFF
TGTGCCAGCAGCTTAAGAGGCGGGAACAGCCCATACAATGAGCAGTTCTTC
>13|-|TRBJ1-2|-|TRBV10-1
CASSEYREEGYTF
TGCGCCAGCAGTGAGTACAGGGAGGAGGGCTACACCTTC
>16|-|TRBJ1-5|-|TRBV7-2
CASSLAGDGSNQPQHF
TGTGCCAGCAGCTTAGCGGGGGACGGTAGCAATCAGCCCCAGCATTTT
>16|TRBD2|TRBJ2-1|-|TRBV11-2
CASSLGRTSGYNEQFF
TGTGCCAGCAGCTTAGGCCGGACTAGCGGCTACAATGAGCAGTTCTTC
>16|-|TRBJ2-4|-|TRBV7-2
CASSREVAEAKNIQYF
TGTGCCAGCAGCCGCGAGGTAGCGGAAGCCAAAAACATTCAGTACTTC
>14|-|TRBJ1-6|once|TRBV13
CASSLNRENSPLHF
TGTGCCAGCAGCTTAAACAGGGAAAATTCACCCCTCCACTTT
>14|-|TRBJ2-1|few|TRBV5-1
CASSLAGEYNEQFF
TGCGCCAGCAGCTTGGCAGGGGAGTACAATGAGCAGTTCTTC
>15|-|TRBJ2-7|-|TRBV5-4
CASSNSGGSSYEQYF
TGTGCCAGCAGCAATTCCGGAGGCTCCTCCTACGAGCAGTACTTC
>17|-|TRBJ1-5|-|TRBV7-6
CASSLGQVNYSNQPQHF
TGTGCCAGCAGCTTAGGCCAGGTCAACTATAGCAATCAGCCCCAGCATTTT
>15|TRBD1|TRBJ2-5|-|TRBV5-5
CASSLGTGGGETQYF
TGTGCCAGCAGCTTGGGGACAGGGGGTGGGGAGACCCAGTACTTC
>14|-|TRBJ2-5|-|TRBV13
CASSPRTIRETQYF
TGTGCCAGCAGCCCCCGGACTATTCGAGAGACCCAGTACTTC
>15|-|TRBJ2-1|once|TRBV6-5
CASSYGPRGGDEQFF
TGTGCCAGCAGTTACGGGCCTCGGGGAGGCGATGAGCAGTTCTTC
>14|-|TRBJ1-5|few|TRBV6-1
CASNGRTSNQPQHF
TGTGCCAGCAACGGGCGGACTAGCAATCAGCCCCAGCATTTT
>14|-|TRBJ1-1|few|TRBV30
CAQLRPMGDTEAFF
TGTGCCCAACTTCGGCCCATGGGAGACACTGAAGCTTTCTTT
>19|-|TRBJ1-1|-|TRBV6-1
CASSEGRWRGRLRNTEAFF
TGTGCCAGCAGTGAAGGTAGGTGGAGGGGTCGCCTTCGGAACACTGAAGCTTTCTTT
>16|TRBD2|TRBJ2-1|-|TRBV7-3
CASSSPGTSGYNEQFF
TGTGCCAGCAGCTCCCCCGGGACTAGCGGATACAATGAGCAGTTCTTC
>16|-|TRBJ2-3|-|TRBV7-2
CASSLEGRLSTDTQYF
TGTGCCAGCAGCTTAGAAGGCAGGCTTAGCACAGATACGCAGTATTTT
>16|-|TRBJ2-1|-|TRBV27
CASSFFPGSPYNEQFF
TGTGCCAGCAGTTTTTTTCCCGGCAGTCCCTACAATGAGCAGTTCTTC
>13|TRBD1|TRBJ1-2|-|TRBV29-1
CSGGDSLSDGYTF
TGCAGCGGGGGGGACAGCTTAAGCGATGGCTACACCTTC
>14|-|TRBJ2-3|-|TRBV4-1
CASSQAGSADTQYF
TGCGCCAGCAGCCAAGCCGGGAGCGCAGATACGCAGTATTTT
>13|-|TRBJ2-1|-|TRBV5-6
CASSSTGNHEQFF
TGTGCCAGCAGCTCCACAGGGAACCATGAGCAGTTCTTC
>14|-|TRBJ2-1|-|TRBV11-3
CASSPRLILGRQFF
TGTGCCAGCAGCCCCCGCCTAATACTCGGTAGGCAGTTCTTC
>17|TRBD1|TRBJ2-3|once|TRBV5-6
CASNRYSTGGYTDTQYF
TGTGCCAGCAACAGATACTCCACAGGGGGGTACACAGATACGCAGTATTTT
>15|-|TRBJ2-1|-|TRBV6-1
CASSEVGTRFDEQFF
TGTGCCAGCAGTGAAGTAGGTACTAGGTTCGATGAGCAGTTCTTC
>13|-|TRBJ2-7|-|TRBV5-6
CASSLLATYEQYF
TGTGCCAGCAGCTTATTGGCCACCTACGAGCAGTACTTC
>16|TRBD2|TRBJ2-2|-|TRBV7-2
CASSVGLAGGRGELFF
TGTGCCAGCAGCGTGGGACTAGCGGGAGGCCGCGGGGAGCTGTTTTTT
>14|TRBD2|TRBJ2-1|-|TRBV9
CASSGLAGVNEQFF
TGTGCCAGCAGCGGACTAGCGGGAGTAAATGAGCAGTTCTTC
>13|-|TRBJ2-2|-|TRBV6-6
CASSYSKAGELFF
TGTGCCAGCAGTTACTCGAAGGCCGGGGAGCTGTTTTTT
>15|TRBD2|TRBJ2-7|-|TRBV9
CASSVAASGSYEQYF
TGTGCCAGCAGCGTAGCAGCTAGCGGGTCCTACGAGCAGTACTTC
>14|-|TRBJ2-2|-|TRBV19
CASSTQVVTGELFF
TGTGCCAGTAGCACACAGGTCGTCACCGGGGAGCTGTTTTTT
>16|-|TRBJ1-3|-|TRBV6-1
CASSELYGSAGNTIYF
TGTGCCAGCAGTGAATTATATGGGTCGGCTGGAAACACCATATATTTT